This TCR beta chain was recovered during a study of CD8 T cell repertoires and HIV-1 epitope variants (dated by TCRdb to about 2020). Turning to the overall study: T cells were stimulated in separate culture wells with each of twenty-five peptides representing autologous and known Gag and Nef epitope variants. Control conditions included a CMV, EBV and flu peptide pool, the Ebola AY9 epitope as negative control, and a no-peptide well. Three Gag epitope families and Nef HW9 and YT9 were included among the tested epitopes. T cells were enriched with the EasySep Human T Cell Enrichment Kit and co-cultured with equal numbers of autologous T cell-negative cells as antigen-presenting cells. The cultures were grown for less than 11 days in IMDM with gentamicin, and half of the media was changed on days 3 and 7 with IL-2, IL-7 and IL-15 added. An aliquot of 1M T cells was set aside as an uncultured baseline condition, separate from the roughly 80 T cell cultures. A total of around 80 T cell cultures were run, with each culture condition done in triplicate except for one peptide, which was done in duplicate. The full study reports these points: The assay identified only TCR beta chains and indicated proliferation in response to antigen, without indicating T cell function or cytokine profile. Roughly nine antigen-specific TCR beta clonotypes were identified, and six of them appeared cross-reactive for autologous or known escape epitope variants. A handful of clonotypes recognized the Nef KF9 family and one clonotype recognized the HW9 family, while no responses to the TAALDMSHF plasma variant were seen.

Concerning this clone itself: The antigen it recognizes is unknown. Within one base of it there is no much larger clone, and no base qualities were kept.

The EasySep Human CD8+ T Cell Enrichment Kit was used on day 10 to isolate CD8+ T cells from every culture. TCR beta CDR3 regions were sequenced at survey depth on the immunoSEQ platform. The QIAamp DNA micro kit was used to extract genomic DNA from every cultured and uncultured CD8+ T cell population. Under the source paper's analysis protocol: Samples with fewer than 5,000 productive reads were excluded, resulting in the removal of about 6% of the roughly 75 HIV peptide-stimulated cultures. Sequences were trimmed to CDR3 by a MANAFEST web app, and nonproductive sequences, CDR3s under 5 amino acids, and sequences not starting with C or ending with F/W were removed. For a clonotype to count as antigen-specific, the clonotype had to expand relative to the no-peptide control in at least 2 of 3 replicates at FDR 0.01, and only within one epitope family. A frequency at least fivefold higher than in wells stimulated with peptides from other epitope families was additionally required for specific clonotypes. TCRdb limited this immuneACCESS table to in-frame rearrangements with V and J called. A share of clones is missing; checked studies link under half to unresolved V genes, and the rest is unexplained. V and J calls and clone size follow that table, whereas D and trimming were derived from the DNA. The sample table lists more than 4,500 clones, around three fifths of them with a count of one. The ten largest clonotypes hold roughly 46% of the sample.

From cysteine to phenylalanine, the CDR3 is 12 amino acids long. CDR3 DNA is the only sequence kept; it has 36 bases, read in frame from the first base. The germline ends are 6 bases apart after V is trimmed by 4 bases and J by 5 bases. Looking up the germline V gene yields CDR1 MGHRA and CDR2 YSYEKL. The receptor was derived from a male donor with HIV. What was sequenced was cultured CD8+ T cells derived from PBMCs. Recombination connected TRBV4-1 to TRBJ2-1, with the D gene not clear enough to name. The DNA is TGCGCCAGCAGCCCCCTGAACAATGAGCAGTTCTTC. Its amino acids are CASSPLNNEQFF.